Following are 3 T cell receptor beta chains from one sample sequenced in a study of blood T cell repertoires in COVID-19. Assay: immunoSEQ multiplex PCR; the TCRdb copy retains only in-frame clones and omits some. Here the sample spans roughly 150,000 clones, 81% being singletons. Material: peripheral blood. The receptors stem from a man aged 55-75 years with active or convalescent COVID-19.

J is TRBJ2-7 and V is TRBV2, with TRBD1 as a possible D gene (5 bases). Germline-derived CDR1 and CDR2 are SNHLY and FYNNEI. V was shortened by 3 bases and J by 8 bases, with 8 bases between the two germline ends. This CDR3 is 11 amino acids long. CDR3 sequence: CASSESGKQYF. CDR3 sequence (DNA): TGTGCCAGCAGTGAGTCAGGGAAGCAGTACTTC. Full variable domain (remainder filled in from reference TRBV2 and TRBJ2-7): EPEVTQTPSHQVTQMGQEVILRCVPISNHLYFYWYRQILGQKVEFLVSFYNNEISEKSEIFDDQFSVERPDGSNFTLKIRSTKLEDSAMYFCASSESGKQYFGPGTRLTVT.

Only a few counts were recorded for this clone. The rearrangement links TRBV11-2 to TRBJ1-1; a weak D match, TRBD1 (6 bases). In germline, CDR1 is SGHAT, CDR2 FQNNGV. The CDR3 has 14 amino acids. Trimming removed 7 bases at V and 5 bases at J, with 17 bases between. CDR3 bases: TGTGCCAGCACCGTAATTATGGGGGCTACTGAAGCTTTCTTT. Amino acid sequence: CASTVIMGATEAFF. Drawing the rest from reference TRBV11-2 and TRBJ1-1, the complete variable domain is EAGVAQSPRYKIIEKRQSVAFWCNPISGHATLYWYQQILGQGPKLLIQFQNNGVVDDSQLPKDRFSAERLKGVDSTLKIQPAKLEDSAVYLCASTVIMGATEAFFGQGTRLTVV.

This sequence joins TRBV12-3 or TRBV12-4 and TRBJ2-5; D gene unclear. CDR3 length equals 11 residues. Between the trimmed V and J ends, which lost 4 bases and 4 bases, there was a span of 4 bases. CDR3 amino acids: CASSYSETQYF. The CDR3 DNA sequence: TGTGCCAGCAGTTACTCAGAGACCCAGTACTTC.